The 26 T cell receptor beta chains in this list originate from one sample, sequenced in a study of early T cells in non-severe SARS-CoV-2 infection. TCRdb re-analysed the 5' RACE reads in MiXCR, keeping a single row per CDR3 protein. The data show 35,000 to 40,000 distinct CDR3 sequences, almost 6% seen once. The source material was whole blood. These receptor sequences come from an adult who was a healthcare worker with PCR-confirmed SARS-CoV-2 infection or an uninfected control (not recorded which).

This clonotype was observed many times. The V gene is TRBV7-2, the J gene TRBJ2-7; TRBD2 agrees at 11 bases. V lost 1 base and J lost 3; bases outside the gene matches: 11. Germline values: CDR1 SGHTA, CDR2 FQGNSA. The CDR3 is 18 residues long. The CDR3 coding sequence is TGTGCCAGCAGCTTAGGGATTAGCGGGGGGGCCCGGGTCTACGAGCAGTACTTC. Residues: CASSLGISGGARVYEQYF.

This clonotype has ten or more counts. The CDR3 nucleotides read TGCGCCAGCAGTCTGGAACCCTACTATGGCTACACCTTC. Translated, it gives CASSLEPYYGYTF. V gene TRBV5-1 combines with J gene TRBJ1-2; D is undetermined. From germline, CDR1 is SGHRS and CDR2 YFSETQ. This CDR3 comprises 13 residues. Trimming cost V 5 bases and J 3 bases, with 11 bases left between them.

This clonotype was counted ten times or more. The V gene is TRBV19, the J gene TRBJ1-1, with D uncertain. The CDR3 sequence is 16 residues long. V lost 9 bases and J 5 bases, leaving 25 bases between the germline ends. CDR1 and CDR2 from the germline V gene are LNHDA and SQIVND (reference sequence). CDR3 coding DNA: TGTGCCAGCCGTCAGGTGGGTCCAAGGGTCGAGACTGAAGCTTTCTTT. Residues: CASRQVGPRVETEAFF.

This clonotype was seen ten or more times. The rearrangement joins TRBV5-1 to TRBJ2-1; 10 bases map to TRBD2. Germline values: CDR1 SGHRS, CDR2 YFSETQ. With V trimmed by 4 bases and J by 3 bases, 4 bases remained unmatched. The CDR3 consists of 15 residues. CDR3 amino acids: CASSRTSGIYNEQFF. CDR3 DNA sequence: TGCGCCAGCAGCAGGACTAGCGGCATCTACAATGAGCAGTTCTTC.

This clonotype came up many times. The chain combines TRBV15 with TRBJ1-5; TRBD1 is a possible D gene (5 bases). Germline V gene lookup returns CDR1 LNHNV and CDR2 YYDKDF (reference sequence). V gave up 4 bases and J gave up 11 bases, with 24 bases separating them. The CDR3 has 16 residues. The CDR3 region has the DNA TGTGCCACCAGCACCAAATGGGGCCTGGGGTTACAGGCCCAGCATTTT. This codes for CATSTKWGLGLQAQHF.

This clonotype was counted ten times or more. The rearrangement joins TRBV12-3 or TRBV12-4 to TRBJ1-6; 8 bases match TRBD1. This CDR3 is built from 14 residues. V lost 5 bases and J lost 7; bases outside the gene matches: 4. The CDR3 loop is CASSQTGGNSPLHF. The CDR3 DNA reads as TGTGCCAGCAGTCAAACAGGGGGGAATTCACCCCTCCACTTT.

The sample holds many counts of this clonotype. The chain recombines TRBV6-5 with TRBJ2-2; D gene unclear. V was cut by 7 bases and J by 6 bases, with 6 bases left in between. The germline gives CDR1 MNHEY, CDR2 SVGAGI. The CDR3 covers 11 residues. CDR3 protein: CASTRAGELFF. As DNA, the CDR3 is TGTGCCAGCACACGGGCCGGGGAGCTGTTTTTT.

This clonotype came up many times. The V call is TRBV7-3, the J call TRBJ2-5; TRBD2 agrees at 8 bases. The trim removed 5 bases at V and 2 bases at J, leaving 4 bases unmatched. Germline CDR1 is SGHTA and CDR2 is FQGTGA. The length of the CDR3 is 14 residues. The CDR3 DNA follows: TGTGCCAGCAGCCCATCGGGGGGGCAAGAGACCCAGTACTTC. Protein: CASSPSGGQETQYF. The variable domain in full, with the rest retrieved from reference TRBV7-3 and TRBJ2-5, is GAGVSQTPSNKVTEKGKYVELRCDPISGHTALYWYRQSLGQGPEFLIYFQGTGAADDSGLPNDRFFAVRPEGSVSTLKIQRTERGDSAVYLCASSPSGGQETQYFGPGTRLLVL.

This clonotype appeared many times. V gene TRBV7-6 combines with J gene TRBJ2-7; D uncertain. Trimming left V 3 bases short and J 2 bases short, with 8 bases between. Germline V lookup: CDR1 SGHVS, CDR2 FNYEAQ. This CDR3 is 13 amino acids long. The CDR3 region has the DNA TGTGCCAGCAGCTTGAAACCACCCTACGAGCAGTACTTC. Its translation: CASSLKPPYEQYF.

V is TRBV7-2 and J is TRBJ2-4; D possibly corresponds to TRBD1 (8 bases). The germline V and J ends were trimmed by 5 bases and 10 bases, with 18 bases remaining between them. This CDR3 is built from 14 residues. The germline V gene encodes CDR1 SGHTA and CDR2 FQGNSA. The CDR3 spells CASSLGIQGGIQYF. The CDR3 DNA is TGTGCCAGCAGCCTGGGAATACAGGGGGGGATTCAGTACTTC.

This clonotype has at least ten counts. This chain links TRBV19 with TRBJ2-7; possible D gene TRBD1, 5 bases. CDR3 length equals 14 residues. Germline-derived CDR1 and CDR2 are LNHDA and SQIVND (reference sequence). The V gene lost 3 bases and the J gene lost 0 bases, with 9 bases spanning the gap. This chain's CDR3 is CASSIAGPSYEQYF. CDR3 bases: TGTGCCAGTAGTATTGCAGGGCCCTCCTACGAGCAGTACTTC.

This clonotype was counted ten times or more. The chain employs TRBV11-1 and TRBJ1-1; D gene ambiguous. The CDR3 runs 13 residues. Trimming took 3 bases from V and 1 from J, leaving 6 bases between them. Germline V gives CDR1 SGHAT, CDR2 FQDESV (reference sequence). CDR3 sequence (DNA): TGTGCCAGCAGCTTCCAGACGAACACTGAAGCTTTCTTT. It codes for CASSFQTNTEAFF.

At least ten counts were recorded for this clonotype. The chain is built from TRBV5-1 and TRBJ2-3; 10 positions match TRBD2. This CDR3 is 16 amino acids long. V shed 0 bases and J 4 bases; nucleotides not matched to a gene: 5. Germline loops: CDR1 SGHRS, CDR2 YFSETQ. The CDR3 DNA reads as TGCGCCAGCAGCTTGGAGGCTAGCGGGAGTCCAGATACGCAGTATTTT. It yields the protein CASSLEASGSPDTQYF.

There are many counts of this clonotype. The CDR3 nucleotides read TGCGCCAGCAGCAGATACAGGGGGCCTGGGGACAATGAGCAGTTCTTC. Residues: CASSRYRGPGDNEQFF. The chain couples TRBV5-1 to TRBJ2-1; 9 nucleotides line up with TRBD1. With V trimmed by 4 bases and J by 5 bases, 10 bases remained unmatched. Germline CDR1 is SGHRS and CDR2 is YFSETQ. This CDR3 is 16 amino acids long.

This clonotype was observed at least ten times. The chain has TRBV2 and TRBJ2-1, with D unresolved. CDR1 is SNHLY, CDR2 FYNNEI, per germline. CDR3 length: 14 residues. Deletions cut 7 bases from V and 2 bases from J, with 12 bases between. CDR3 amino acids: CASNLQPPYNEQFF. The CDR3 region has the DNA TGTGCCAGCAATTTACAGCCCCCCTACAATGAGCAGTTCTTC.

This clonotype was counted at least ten times. V gene TRBV29-1 combines with J gene TRBJ2-1; TRBD2 aligns across 8 bases. The CDR3 is 14 residues long. The germline CDR1 and CDR2 sequences are SQVTM and ANQGSEA. The J segment lost 12 bases and the V segment lost 6 bases, leaving 16 bases of the junction unmatched. The CDR3 here is CSVAGRQRGPSQFF. The CDR3 nucleotides read TGCAGCGTAGCGGGACGACAGCGGGGGCCCTCGCAGTTCTTC.

This chain uses TRBV27 with TRBJ2-5, with 11 nucleotides matching TRBD2. Per germline, CDR1 MNHEY and CDR2 SMNVEV (reference sequence). Trimming took 7 bases from V and 4 from J; bases not matched to a gene: 11. This CDR3 has 16 amino acids. The CDR3 coding sequence is TGTGCCAGCACCCCATTTAGCGGGGGGGCTAGAGAGACCCAGTACTTC. It specifies CASTPFSGGARETQYF.

This clonotype was detected many times. CDR3 protein: CSSNDRRGVAFF. For the CDR3, the DNA is TGCAGTTCTAATGATAGGCGCGGCGTAGCTTTCTTT. The chain combines TRBV20-1 with TRBJ1-1; no definite D call. V was trimmed by 8 bases and J by 10 bases, leaving 20 bases between them. There are 12 residues in the CDR3. Per germline, CDR1 DFQATT and CDR2 SNEGSKA (reference sequence).

The J gene is TRBJ2-6, the V gene TRBV7-2; a possible D gene is TRBD2 (5 bases). Trimming shortened V by 8 bases and J by 4 bases, and 12 bases separated the two germline ends. The germline CDR1 and CDR2 sequences are SGHTA and FQGNSA. The length of the CDR3 is 14 residues. CDR3 nucleotide sequence: TGTGCCAGCGGGAGCTCGATGGGGGCCAACGTCCTGACTTTC. Residues: CASGSSMGANVLTF. The entire variable domain, with the rest obtained from reference TRBV7-2 and TRBJ2-6, is as follows: GAGVSQSPSNKVTEKGKDVELRCDPISGHTALYWYRQSLGQGLEFLIYFQGNSAPDKSGLPSDRFSAERTGGSVSTLTIQRTQQEDSAVYLCASGSSMGANVLTFGAGSRLTVL.

This clonotype was recorded at least ten times. The chain links TRBV5-1 to TRBJ2-4; 7 bases are shared with TRBD2. The CDR3 runs 12 residues. The ends lost 6 bases at V and 8 bases at J; junction bases unmatched: 5. Germline CDR1 is SGHRS and CDR2 is YFSETQ. CDR3 DNA sequence: TGCGCCAGCACCCTGGGAGGGGACATTCAGTACTTC. Translation: CASTLGGDIQYF.

This clonotype was counted at least ten times. The chain is built from TRBV7-2 and TRBJ2-1, with D possibly matching TRBD2 (6 bases). V was pared by 7 bases and J by 2 bases, with 12 bases between. The length of the CDR3 is 14 residues. The germline CDR1 and CDR2 sequences are SGHTA and FQGNSA. The CDR3 bases are TGTGCCAGCAACCCGGGACTCGCCTACAATGAGCAGTTCTTC. Its protein is CASNPGLAYNEQFF.

This chain connects TRBV6-6 to TRBJ2-7; a weak D match, TRBD2 (6 bases). The V end was cut by 2 bases, the J end by 6 bases, with 29 bases between. The CDR3 runs to 19 residues. Germline V CDR1 and CDR2: MNHNY, SVGAGI (reference sequence). The CDR3, as DNA: TGTGCCAGCAGTTACCCATTGGTGTCTGGTGGGGGGAAGGAGGGCGAGCAGTACTTC. Amino acid sequence: CASSYPLVSGGGKEGEQYF.

This clonotype was counted at least ten times. This sequence joins TRBV20-1 and TRBJ2-3, with 11 bases matching TRBD2. V was clipped by 6 bases and J by 4 bases; unmatched bases: 9. This CDR3 is built from 15 residues. Germline CDR1 and CDR2: DFQATT and SNEGSKA (reference sequence). CDR3 residues: CSAGALAGGPDTQYF. The CDR3 DNA sequence: TGCAGTGCGGGGGCTCTAGCGGGAGGTCCAGATACGCAGTATTTT.

This clonotype appeared many times. V and J are TRBV4-3 and TRBJ2-3, with 13 bases that match TRBD2. Germline lookup yields CDR1 LGHNA and CDR2 YSLEER. Trimming cost V 1 base and J 8 bases; bases outside gene matches: 3. The CDR3 totals 15 residues. CDR3 nucleotides: TGCGCCAGCAGCCAAGGAAGACTAGCGGGGGGTACGCAGTATTTT. Its protein is CASSQGRLAGGTQYF.

This clonotype was seen many times. This rearrangement joins TRBV7-2 to TRBJ1-1, with unresolved D. The CDR3 consists of 11 residues. Germline CDR1 and CDR2: SGHTA and FQGNSA. Deletions cut 5 bases from V and 7 bases from J, with 8 bases between. The CDR3 DNA follows: TGTGCCAGCAGCCCCCTCCATGAAGCTTTCTTT. Translating it yields CASSPLHEAFF.

The chain employs TRBV6-4 and TRBJ1-2; D is uncertain. V was trimmed by 3 bases and J by 0 bases, leaving 11 bases between them. Looked up from germline, CDR1 is MRHNA and CDR2 is SNTAGT. The CDR3 covers 15 residues. DNA of the CDR3: TGTGCCAGCAGTGAGGACTCAAAGCCTAACTATGGCTACACCTTC. This codes for CASSEDSKPNYGYTF.